These T cell receptor beta chains were read from a single sample in a study of blood T cells in healthy people across ages. TCRdb re-called the 5' RACE reads through MiXCR, storing one row per CDR3 protein. The table lists approximately 1.5 million distinct CDR3 sequences, almost 35% of them singletons. The sequenced sample was blood. The source of these receptors is a woman aged 30 to 39 in good health. Both conserved end residues are part of each CDR3. Each record gives: V gene, D gene, J gene, clone size, CDR3 DNA, CDR3 protein. A D gene is named only where the DNA matches it firmly. Clone size is not always given. Where it is, it says once, few, many or a class for expanded clones.

V: TRBV3-1
D: NA
J: TRBJ2-7
size: NA
DNA: TGTGCCAGCAGCCACGTCCTAGGAGCGGGCAGTTTCCCCTACGAGCAGTACTTC
CDR3: CASSHVLGAGSFPYEQYF

V: TRBV5-1
D: TRBD1
J: TRBJ1-1
size: NA
DNA: TGCGCCAGCAGCACCGGGACAGGGTGGGACACTGAAGCTTTCTTT
CDR3: CASSTGTGWDTEAFF

V: TRBV7-9
D: TRBD2
J: TRBJ2-1
size: NA
DNA: TGTGCCAGCAGCACCGCCACTAGCGGGAGGGACCATGAGCAGTTCTTC
CDR3: CASSTATSGRDHEQFF

V: TRBV20-1
D: TRBD2
J: TRBJ2-1
size: NA
DNA: TGCAGTGCTCCCTCCGGGCTAGCGGGGATCAATGAGCAGTTCTTC
CDR3: CSAPSGLAGINEQFF

V: TRBV5-1
D: NA
J: TRBJ1-5
size: NA
DNA: TGCGCCAGCAGCCTGACCGCAATCGGGCCGTATAGCAATCAGCCCCAGCATTTT
CDR3: CASSLTAIGPYSNQPQHF

V: TRBV20-1
D: TRBD1
J: TRBJ1-2
size: few
DNA: TGCAGTGCTAGAGCGGGGCTCGGACAGGGGCCTACTAACTATGGCTACACCTTC
CDR3: CSARAGLGQGPTNYGYTF

V: TRBV7-2
D: NA
J: TRBJ2-1
size: NA
DNA: TGTGCCAGCAGCCGGTTGGGGTCCTACTACAATGAGCAGTTCTTC
CDR3: CASSRLGSYYNEQFF

V: TRBV10-3
D: TRBD1
J: TRBJ1-1
size: few
DNA: TGTGCCATCAGCCCTACAGGGGTTGACACTGAAGCTTTCTTT
CDR3: CAISPTGVDTEAFF

V: TRBV4-1
D: NA
J: TRBJ2-1
size: NA
DNA: TGCGCCAGCACCGAACAGGGCCTGACCTACAATGAGCAGTTCTTC
CDR3: CASTEQGLTYNEQFF

V: TRBV4-2
D: NA
J: TRBJ2-4
size: few
DNA: TGTGCCAGCAGCCAAGATCAGGACCGTTTCGTCAAAAACATTCAGTACTTC
CDR3: CASSQDQDRFVKNIQYF

V: TRBV10-3
D: NA
J: TRBJ2-1
size: NA
DNA: TGTGCCATCAGTGAGCAGGGCCCCCTTAACTCGGAGCAGTTCTTC
CDR3: CAISEQGPLNSEQFF

V: TRBV5-1
D: TRBD1
J: TRBJ1-1
size: NA
DNA: TGCGCCAGCAGCACCCAACAGGGGACGGGCACTGAAGCTTTCTTT
CDR3: CASSTQQGTGTEAFF

V: TRBV12-3/TRBV12-4
D: NA
J: TRBJ1-1
size: NA
DNA: TGTGCCAGCAGGCCTACAGGGTCCCCGAACACTGAAGCTTTCTTT
CDR3: CASRPTGSPNTEAFF

V: TRBV7-9
D: NA
J: TRBJ2-3
size: once
DNA: TGTGCCAGCAGCTTCAGGATTAGTGACACAGATACGCAGTATTTT
CDR3: CASSFRISDTDTQYF

V: TRBV13
D: TRBD1
J: TRBJ2-7
size: NA
DNA: TGTGCCAGCAGCACGGCCTCCGGGACAGGGTCTTACGAGCAGTACTTC
CDR3: CASSTASGTGSYEQYF

V: TRBV4-1
D: NA
J: TRBJ1-4
size: once
DNA: TGCGCCAGCAGCCAAACCCTTCCCGAAAAACTGTTTTTT
CDR3: CASSQTLPEKLFF

V: TRBV29-1
D: TRBD2
J: TRBJ2-2
size: NA
DNA: TGCAGCGTTGTGGGACTAGCGGGGGGAAACACCGGGGAGCTGTTTTTT
CDR3: CSVVGLAGGNTGELFF

V: TRBV20-1
D: NA
J: TRBJ2-4
size: NA
DNA: TGCAGTGCTAGTCACCCAGCCAAAAACATTCAGTACTTC
CDR3: CSASHPAKNIQYF

V: TRBV27
D: NA
J: TRBJ2-3
size: NA
DNA: TGTGCCAGCAGTTCCGAATGGGGGGGCGGAAGCACAGATACGCAGTATTTT
CDR3: CASSSEWGGGSTDTQYF

V: TRBV4-1
D: TRBD1
J: TRBJ2-2
size: few
DNA: TGCGCCAGCAGCCAAGAGGGACAGGCCCTCTCCCTTGGGGAGCTGTTTTTT
CDR3: CASSQEGQALSLGELFF

V: TRBV20-1
D: NA
J: TRBJ2-1
size: NA
DNA: TGCAGTGCTGAGAGGGTTAGCGAGGGGAATGAGCAGTTCTTC
CDR3: CSAERVSEGNEQFF

V: TRBV12-3/TRBV12-4
D: NA
J: TRBJ1-2
size: many
DNA: TGTGCCAGCAGTTTAAGGACTTCTAACTATGGCTACACCTTC
CDR3: CASSLRTSNYGYTF